Detailed here is one TCR beta chain. Its specificity is unknown. TCRdb's copy holds only in-frame clones and misses some; the assay was immunoSEQ multiplex PCR. The data show 2 million to 2.5 million clones, approximately 95% seen once. The data derive from a study of shared clonotypes between healthy human individuals. The wider study: Each donor had three CD4 naive, three CD4 memory, two CD8 naive and one CD8 memory plate. Regarding the study as a whole: Lower generation probabilities were found for non-shared clonotypes than for those shared by all four donors. Naive subsets typically showed greater estimated richness than memory subsets.

Trimming took off 3 bases at V and 16 bases at J, with 4 bases between the two ends. Germline V lookup: CDR1 MNHEY, CDR2 SMNVEV (reference sequence). This CDR3 has 8 amino acids. The sample consisted of naive CD4+ T cells from PBMCs. Subset: CD45RA+ positively selected. V is TRBV27 and J is TRBJ2-1; D is undetermined. This sequence originates from a man between 18 and 35 years old in good health. Some clones in this sample may be carry-over from other donors' samples. The CDR3 DNA reads TGTGCCAGCAGTTTTTCTTTCTTC. This translates into CASSFSFF.